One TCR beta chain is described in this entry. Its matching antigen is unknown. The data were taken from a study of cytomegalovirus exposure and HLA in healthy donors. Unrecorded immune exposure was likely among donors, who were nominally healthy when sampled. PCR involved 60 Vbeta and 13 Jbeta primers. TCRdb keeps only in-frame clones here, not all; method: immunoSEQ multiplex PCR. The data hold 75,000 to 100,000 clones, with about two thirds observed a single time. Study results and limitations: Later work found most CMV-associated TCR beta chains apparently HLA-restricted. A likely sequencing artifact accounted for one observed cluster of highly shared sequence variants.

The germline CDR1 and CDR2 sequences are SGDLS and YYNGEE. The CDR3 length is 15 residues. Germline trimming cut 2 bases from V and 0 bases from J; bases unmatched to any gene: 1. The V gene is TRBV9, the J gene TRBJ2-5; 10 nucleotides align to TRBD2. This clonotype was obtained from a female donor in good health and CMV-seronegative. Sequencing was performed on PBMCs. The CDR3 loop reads CASSVSGGNQETQYF. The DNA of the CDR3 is TGTGCCAGCAGCGTTAGCGGGGGGAACCAAGAGACCCAGTACTTC.